This is a list of T cell receptor beta chains from one sample in a study of shared clonotypes between healthy human individuals. Repertoires were generated with immunoSEQ multiplex PCR, while TCRdb's copy carries only in-frame clones and drops some. The sample has 2,500,000 or so clones, 90% to 95% seen once; the top ten hold 0.11% to 0.15%. Source material: naive CD4+ T cells sorted from blood. The receptors stem from a man aged 18 to 29 in good health. The CDR3 runs from the conserved cysteine through the conserved F or W. The order of the fields is J gene, V gene, D gene, clone size, CDR3 DNA, CDR3 protein. The D gene is left open where the match is weak. Some rows mark clone size as missing; the rest say once, few, many or name a class of expanded clone.

j_gene: TRBJ1-3
v_gene: TRBV6-5
d_gene: .
abundance: .
CDR3nt: TGTGCCAGCAGAGGAGGGGCTGGAAACACCATATATTTT
CDR3aa: CASRGGAGNTIYF

j_gene: TRBJ2-7
v_gene: TRBV18
d_gene: .
abundance: .
CDR3nt: TGTGCCAGCTCACCACCAAGCTCCTACGAGCAGTACTTC
CDR3aa: CASSPPSSYEQYF

j_gene: TRBJ2-1
v_gene: TRBV4-3
d_gene: .
abundance: .
CDR3nt: TGCGCCAGCAGCCTGAGCATAAGCTCCTACAATGAGCAGTTCTTC
CDR3aa: CASSLSISSYNEQFF

j_gene: TRBJ2-2
v_gene: TRBV10-3
d_gene: TRBD1
abundance: .
CDR3nt: TGTGCCATCAGGCATGGGACAGGAGACACCGGGGAGCTGTTTTTT
CDR3aa: CAIRHGTGDTGELFF

j_gene: TRBJ1-5
v_gene: TRBV4-1
d_gene: TRBD1
abundance: .
CDR3nt: TGCGCCAGCAGCCAAGACTGGCAGGGGGCCCAGCCCCAGCATTTT
CDR3aa: CASSQDWQGAQPQHF

j_gene: TRBJ1-2
v_gene: TRBV28
d_gene: .
abundance: .
CDR3nt: TGTGCCAGCAGATCGTATGAACCCAGGGGCTACACCTTC
CDR3aa: CASRSYEPRGYTF

j_gene: TRBJ2-2
v_gene: TRBV5-4
d_gene: TRBD1
abundance: once
CDR3nt: TGTGCCAGCAGCTTAACTCGGACAGGGACCATTTCCGGGGAGCTGTTTTTT
CDR3aa: CASSLTRTGTISGELFF

j_gene: TRBJ1-1
v_gene: TRBV10-3
d_gene: .
abundance: .
CDR3nt: TGTGCCATCAGTGAGTCGCACGGGGCAGGGACTGAAGCTTTCTTT
CDR3aa: CAISESHGAGTEAFF

j_gene: TRBJ1-2
v_gene: TRBV6-1
d_gene: .
abundance: .
CDR3nt: TGTGCCAGCAAAGCAGGGGCAGGCTATGGCTACACCTTC
CDR3aa: CASKAGAGYGYTF

j_gene: TRBJ1-4
v_gene: TRBV28
d_gene: .
abundance: .
CDR3nt: TGTGCCAGCAGACTCGCGGCCTTAGAAAAACTGTTTTTT
CDR3aa: CASRLAALEKLFF

j_gene: TRBJ2-7
v_gene: TRBV18
d_gene: TRBD2
abundance: .
CDR3nt: TGTGCCAGCTCACCATCGATTTGGACTAGCGGGAGTCCGTGGGGCTCCTACGAGCAGTACTTC
CDR3aa: CASSPSIWTSGSPWGSYEQYF

j_gene: TRBJ2-7
v_gene: TRBV29-1
d_gene: TRBD1
abundance: .
CDR3nt: TGCAGCGTGCGACAGGGTCAGTACGAGCAGTACTTC
CDR3aa: CSVRQGQYEQYF

j_gene: TRBJ1-1
v_gene: TRBV19
d_gene: .
abundance: once
CDR3nt: TGTGCCAGTAGTTTCACAGGGTACGGCACTGAAGCTTTCTTT
CDR3aa: CASSFTGYGTEAFF

j_gene: TRBJ1-4
v_gene: TRBV6-6
d_gene: TRBD1
abundance: .
CDR3nt: TGTGCCAGCAGGGACGGACAGGGAGTAGGGGAAAAACTGTTTTTT
CDR3aa: CASRDGQGVGEKLFF

j_gene: TRBJ2-7
v_gene: TRBV27
d_gene: .
abundance: .
CDR3nt: TGTGCCAGCAGAAGGCCGGACAGTACCTACGAGCAGTACTTC
CDR3aa: CASRRPDSTYEQYF

j_gene: TRBJ1-3
v_gene: TRBV7-8
d_gene: .
abundance: .
CDR3nt: TGTGCCAGCAGCAAGGACATAGGAAACACCATATATTTT
CDR3aa: CASSKDIGNTIYF

j_gene: TRBJ1-1
v_gene: TRBV25-1
d_gene: .
abundance: .
CDR3nt: TGTGCCAGCAGTGAATGGGACGGGGGTTACACTGAAGCTTTCTTT
CDR3aa: CASSEWDGGYTEAFF

j_gene: TRBJ2-2
v_gene: TRBV11-2
d_gene: .
abundance: once
CDR3nt: TGTGCCAGCAGCTTTTACGGTATCACCGGGGAGCTGTTTTTT
CDR3aa: CASSFYGITGELFF

j_gene: TRBJ2-3
v_gene: TRBV5-6
d_gene: .
abundance: once
CDR3nt: TGTGCCAGCAGCCCAACGGCGGGGTGGGACACAGATACGCAGTATTTT
CDR3aa: CASSPTAGWDTDTQYF

j_gene: TRBJ2-7
v_gene: TRBV28
d_gene: .
abundance: .
CDR3nt: TGTGCCAGCACCCAAGGGCACCCTACCTACGAGCAGTACTTC
CDR3aa: CASTQGHPTYEQYF

j_gene: TRBJ2-7
v_gene: TRBV7-2
d_gene: TRBD2
abundance: .
CDR3nt: TGTGCCAGCAGCTTAAAAGCGGGAGTATCCTACGAGCAGTACTTC
CDR3aa: CASSLKAGVSYEQYF

j_gene: TRBJ1-5
v_gene: TRBV11-2
d_gene: TRBD1
abundance: .
CDR3nt: TGTGCCAGCGGACAGGGGAGCAATCAGCCCCAGCATTTT
CDR3aa: CASGQGSNQPQHF

j_gene: TRBJ2-5
v_gene: TRBV19
d_gene: .
abundance: .
CDR3nt: TGTGCCAGTAGCCTTCACGGAAGCAAAGAGACCCAGTACTTC
CDR3aa: CASSLHGSKETQYF

j_gene: TRBJ2-7
v_gene: TRBV21-1
d_gene: .
abundance: .
CDR3nt: TGTGCCAGCCGCGGGTTTCAAAAATCCTGCGAGCAGTACTTC
CDR3aa: CASRGFQKSCEQYF

j_gene: TRBJ2-5
v_gene: TRBV18
d_gene: .
abundance: once
CDR3nt: TGTGCCAGCTCACCACCGGGCAGGGTCCAAGAGACCCAGTACTTC
CDR3aa: CASSPPGRVQETQYF